A selection of T cell receptor beta chains follows, all from one sample in a study of identical twins. In TCRdb, the 5' RACE reads were re-called with MiXCR into one record per CDR3 protein. This table holds 500,000 to 550,000 distinct CDR3 sequences, 22% found once. Separately, the same data were catalogued under a study of T cells expressing NK-cell markers.

Sequenced material: CD4+ T cells sorted from blood. The source is a woman younger than 30 in good health. Each CDR3 is given with its conserved first and last residue. The D gene is left open where the match is weak. Some rows have no size entry. The others give once, few or many, or a class for an expanded clone.

15	TRBV20-1	TRBD2	few	TRBJ2-5	CSARDLAGDRETQYF	TGCAGTGCTAGAGACCTAGCGGGAGATCGGGAGACCCAGTACTTC
15	TRBV5-6	-	-	TRBJ2-5	CASTRRTGAPETQYF	TGTGCCAGCACTCGAAGGACGGGAGCCCCTGAGACCCAGTACTTC
16	TRBV5-1	TRBD2	few	TRBJ2-5	CASSSSLVAGEETQYF	TGCGCCAGCAGCTCGTCGTTGGTAGCGGGAGAAGAGACCCAGTACTTC
11	TRBV12-5	TRBD1	-	TRBJ2-3	CASGGDRVKDF	TGTGCTAGTGGCGGGGACAGGGTTAAGGATTTT
15	TRBV15	-	-	TRBJ2-5	CATSRQPGEGETQYF	TGTGCCACCAGCAGACAACCAGGGGAAGGGGAGACCCAGTACTTC
14	TRBV20-1	TRBD1	many	TRBJ2-7	CSASLGQGAYEQYF	TGCAGTGCTAGTTTAGGACAGGGGGCCTACGAGCAGTACTTC
14	TRBV12-3/TRBV12-4	-	once	TRBJ2-7	CASSPGTLGAEQYF	TGTGCCAGCAGTCCCGGGACCCTGGGGGCAGAGCAGTACTTC
14	TRBV24-1	-	-	TRBJ2-1	CATSDPKGVNEQFF	TGTGCCACCAGTGACCCTAAGGGAGTCAATGAGCAGTTCTTC
13	TRBV6-1	-	once	TRBJ2-2	CASRRLETGELFF	TGTGCCAGCAGGAGACTAGAGACCGGGGAGCTGTTTTTT
19	TRBV25-1	TRBD2	-	TRBJ2-1	CASSESLTYASSGSGEQFF	TGTGCCAGCAGTGAATCCCTAACTTACGCGTCTAGCGGGAGTGGGGAGCAGTTCTTC
15	TRBV12-3/TRBV12-4	-	few	TRBJ2-2	CASTLSSAYTGELFF	TGTGCCAGCACCCTCAGTTCGGCATACACCGGGGAGCTGTTTTTT
14	TRBV20-1	-	-	TRBJ2-1	CSAIGLSSYNEQFF	TGCAGTGCTATCGGGCTGAGCTCCTACAATGAGCAGTTCTTC
15	TRBV5-5	-	few	TRBJ2-2	CASRKPGQNTGELFF	TGTGCCAGCAGGAAACCGGGACAGAACACCGGGGAGCTGTTTTTT
15	TRBV18	-	-	TRBJ2-1	CASSPSMGAYGEQFF	TGTGCCAGCTCACCATCGATGGGGGCTTATGGGGAGCAGTTCTTC
16	TRBV4-1	TRBD1	-	TRBJ1-2	CASSQVSGGSYYGYTF	TGCGCCAGCAGCCAAGTCTCAGGGGGAAGTTACTATGGCTACACCTTC
13	TRBV20-1	TRBD2	few	TRBJ2-7	CSVAGLTSYEQYF	TGCAGTGTAGCGGGCCTTACCTCCTACGAGCAGTACTTC
13	TRBV20-1	-	few	TRBJ1-4	CSATQGRVEKLFF	TGCAGTGCTACGCAGGGGCGCGTTGAAAAACTGTTTTTT
17	TRBV27	-	-	TRBJ2-3	CASKLRVTVGRTDTQYF	TGTGCCAGCAAACTCCGCGTGACAGTGGGACGAACAGATACGCAGTATTTT
12	TRBV5-1	-	many	TRBJ1-4	CASRKGNEKLFF	TGCGCCAGCCGGAAGGGGAATGAAAAACTGTTTTTT
16	TRBV6-2/TRBV6-3	-	-	TRBJ2-5	CASSSGRGALRETQYF	TGTGCCAGCAGTTCTGGCCGGGGAGCGTTGAGGGAGACCCAGTACTTC
12	TRBV29-1	-	many	TRBJ1-2	CSVELGDYGYTF	TGCAGCGTTGAGCTAGGGGACTATGGCTACACCTTC
11	TRBV6-5	-	many	TRBJ1-2	CASSYGDGYTF	TGTGCCAGCAGTTACGGTGATGGCTACACCTTC
15	TRBV7-6	TRBD1	few	TRBJ2-7	CASSSVGTGINEQYF	TGTGCCAGCAGCTCTGTCGGGACAGGGATCAACGAGCAGTACTTC
15	TRBV9	TRBD2	-	TRBJ2-1	CASSELAGGDNEQFF	TGTGCCAGCAGCGAGCTAGCGGGGGGTGACAATGAGCAGTTCTTC
20	TRBV5-1	TRBD2	-	TRBJ2-5	CASSLLSSLAGVLQRETQYF	TGCGCCAGCAGCTTGTTGAGTAGCCTAGCGGGAGTGCTACAGCGGGAGACCCAGTACTTC
17	TRBV10-3	TRBD2	once	TRBJ2-5	CAIRGTSGGAGQETQYF	TGTGCCATCAGGGGGACTAGCGGGGGGGCAGGACAAGAGACCCAGTACTTC
17	TRBV29-1	-	-	TRBJ2-7	CSVTLDGTGIFSYEQYF	TGCAGCGTGACCCTCGACGGGACGGGGATCTTCTCCTACGAGCAGTACTTC
14	TRBV3-1	-	-	TRBJ2-7	CASSQDNPLYEQYF	TGTGCCAGCAGCCAAGATAACCCTCTCTACGAGCAGTACTTC
14	TRBV3-1	TRBD1	few	TRBJ2-7	CASSQGTGRYEQYF	TGTGCCAGCAGCCAAGGGACAGGGAGATACGAGCAGTACTTC
15	TRBV30	-	-	TRBJ2-7	CAWGAVRDLTYEQYF	TGTGCCTGGGGAGCCGTCCGGGACCTAACCTACGAGCAGTACTTC
15	TRBV20-1	-	many	TRBJ2-2	CSARDSPGSAGELFF	TGCAGTGCTAGAGATTCCCCCGGGAGTGCCGGGGAGCTGTTTTTT
12	TRBV12-3/TRBV12-4	TRBD1	-	TRBJ1-1	CASSFRDRVAFF	TGTGCCAGCAGTTTCCGGGACAGGGTTGCTTTCTTT
15	TRBV27	TRBD1	few	TRBJ1-2	CASSFFSGQAYGYTF	TGTGCCAGCAGTTTTTTTTCGGGACAGGCCTATGGCTACACCTTC
14	TRBV11-2	-	-	TRBJ1-1	CASSLPGRDTEAFF	TGTGCCAGCAGCTTACCCGGGAGGGACACTGAAGCTTTCTTT
13	TRBV20-1	TRBD2	few	TRBJ2-1	CSARGLAGYEQFF	TGCAGTGCTAGAGGGTTAGCGGGGTATGAGCAGTTCTTC
15	TRBV7-2	TRBD1	-	TRBJ1-2	CASSLPGTGIGGYTF	TGTGCCAGCAGCCTACCGGGGACAGGGATTGGGGGCTACACCTTC
13	TRBV12-3/TRBV12-4	-	-	TRBJ1-2	CAILERPRYGYTF	TGTGCCATCCTGGAGAGACCCCGCTATGGCTACACCTTC
15	TRBV24-1	TRBD1	-	TRBJ2-1	CATSDFRDRAYEQFF	TGTGCCACCAGTGATTTTAGGGACAGGGCGTATGAGCAGTTCTTC
14	TRBV27	TRBD1	many	TRBJ2-3	CASSPGQGINTQYF	TGTGCCAGCAGTCCGGGACAGGGTATCAATACGCAGTATTTT
14	TRBV20-1	-	few	TRBJ2-2	CSARAGSEAGELFF	TGCAGTGCTAGAGCCGGGAGTGAGGCCGGGGAGCTGTTTTTT
14	TRBV5-1	TRBD1	-	TRBJ1-1	CASSLGQGVVEAFF	TGCGCCAGCAGCTTGGGACAGGGGGTCGTTGAAGCTTTCTTT
11	TRBV2	-	-	TRBJ2-7	CASSERVGQYF	TGTGCCAGCAGTGAGCGGGTTGGGCAGTACTTC